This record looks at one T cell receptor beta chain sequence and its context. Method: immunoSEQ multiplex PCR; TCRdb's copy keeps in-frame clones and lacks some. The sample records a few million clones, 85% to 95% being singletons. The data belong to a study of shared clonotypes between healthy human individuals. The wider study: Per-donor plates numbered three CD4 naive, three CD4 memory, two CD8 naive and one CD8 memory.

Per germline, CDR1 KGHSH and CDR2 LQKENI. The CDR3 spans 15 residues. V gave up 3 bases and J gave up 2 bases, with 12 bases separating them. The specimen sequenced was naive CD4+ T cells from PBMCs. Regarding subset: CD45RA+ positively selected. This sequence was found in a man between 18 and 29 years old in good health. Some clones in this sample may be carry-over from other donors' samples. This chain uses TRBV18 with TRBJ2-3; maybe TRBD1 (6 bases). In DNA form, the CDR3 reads TGTGCCAGCTCACCCCCGGGACACAACACAGATACGCAGTATTTT. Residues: CASSPPGHNTDTQYF.